This T cell receptor beta chain was observed in a study of blood T cells in healthy people across ages. Study-wide points: Naive T cell percentage showed a strong correlation with TCR beta diversity.

CDR3 length equals 15 residues. V lost 0 bases and J lost 5, with 8 bases in between. Per germline, CDR1 MNHNY and CDR2 SVGAGI (reference sequence). Next came a second PCR, run for about 6 to 12 cycles, which used a sample-barcoded 5' primer along with a J-beta primer mix. In TCRdb, the 5' RACE reads were re-called with MiXCR into one record per CDR3 protein. Of around 1.7 million distinct CDR3 sequences listed, roughly 27% are singletons. With respect to this clonotype: The antigen is unknown.

This clonotype originated in a woman aged 25 to 39 in good health. The V gene is TRBV6-6, the J gene TRBJ1-6, with D tentatively TRBD1 (5 bases). The sequencing input was blood. In DNA form, the CDR3 reads TGTGCCAGCAGTTACTCGATGGGGGATAATTCACCCCTCCACTTT. Residues: CASSYSMGDNSPLHF.